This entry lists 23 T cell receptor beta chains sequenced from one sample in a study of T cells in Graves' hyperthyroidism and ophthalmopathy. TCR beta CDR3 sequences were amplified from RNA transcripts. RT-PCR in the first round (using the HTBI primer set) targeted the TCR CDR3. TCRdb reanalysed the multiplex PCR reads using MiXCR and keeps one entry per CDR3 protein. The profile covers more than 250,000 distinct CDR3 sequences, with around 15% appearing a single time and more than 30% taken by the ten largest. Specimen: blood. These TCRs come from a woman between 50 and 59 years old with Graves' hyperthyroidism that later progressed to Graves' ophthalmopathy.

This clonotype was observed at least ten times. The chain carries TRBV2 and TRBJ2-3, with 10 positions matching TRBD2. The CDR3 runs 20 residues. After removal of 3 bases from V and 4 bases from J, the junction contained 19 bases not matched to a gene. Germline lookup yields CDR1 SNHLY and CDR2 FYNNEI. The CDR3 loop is CASSDWGTLGAGGPSDTQYF. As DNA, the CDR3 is TGTGCCAGCAGTGATTGGGGGACCTTAGGAGCGGGAGGGCCATCAGATACGCAGTATTTT.

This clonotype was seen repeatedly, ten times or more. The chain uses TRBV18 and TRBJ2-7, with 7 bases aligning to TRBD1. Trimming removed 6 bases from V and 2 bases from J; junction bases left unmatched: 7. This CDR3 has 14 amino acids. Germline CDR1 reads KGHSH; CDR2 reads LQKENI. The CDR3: CASSLGQVTYEQYF. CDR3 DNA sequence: TGTGCCAGCTCGCTAGGACAGGTAACCTACGAGCAGTACTTC.

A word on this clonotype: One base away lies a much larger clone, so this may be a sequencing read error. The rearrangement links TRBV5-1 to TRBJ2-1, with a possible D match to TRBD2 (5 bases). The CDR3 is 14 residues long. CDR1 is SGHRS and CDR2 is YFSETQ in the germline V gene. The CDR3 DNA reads TGCGCCAGCAGCTTGGATTCTAGCTACAATGAGCAGCTCTTC. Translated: CASSLDSSYNEQLF.

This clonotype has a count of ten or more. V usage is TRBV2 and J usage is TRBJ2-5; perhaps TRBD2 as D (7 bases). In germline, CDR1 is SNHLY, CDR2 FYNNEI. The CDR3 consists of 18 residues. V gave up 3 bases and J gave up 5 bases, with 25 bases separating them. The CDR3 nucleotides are TGTGCCAGCAGTGACCCCGAAGGGGGGGCCCCTCTACAGGAGACCCAGTACTTC. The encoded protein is CASSDPEGGAPLQETQYF.

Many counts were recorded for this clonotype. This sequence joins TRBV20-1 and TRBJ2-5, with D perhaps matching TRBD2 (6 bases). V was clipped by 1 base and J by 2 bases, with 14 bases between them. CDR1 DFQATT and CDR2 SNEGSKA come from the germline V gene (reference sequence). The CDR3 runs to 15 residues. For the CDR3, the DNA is TGCAGTGCTAGAGTGGGGGGAGGACAACAAGAGACCCAGTACTTC. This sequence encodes CSARVGGGQQETQYF.

CDR3: CASSGGQGTEAFF. CDR3 nucleotide sequence: TGTGCCAGTAGTGGAGGACAGGGCACTGAAGCTTTCTTT. This chain connects TRBV19 to TRBJ1-1; 8 nucleotides agree with TRBD1. CDR3 length equals 13 residues. CDR1 is LNHDA and CDR2 is SQIVND in the germline V gene (reference sequence). V lost 5 bases, J lost 4 bases, and 3 bases stayed unmatched.

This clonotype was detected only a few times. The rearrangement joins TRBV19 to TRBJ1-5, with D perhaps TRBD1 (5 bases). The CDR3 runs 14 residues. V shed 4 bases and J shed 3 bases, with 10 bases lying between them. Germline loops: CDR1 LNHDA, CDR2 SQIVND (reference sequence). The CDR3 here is CASSTRAVNQPQHF. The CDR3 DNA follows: TGTGCCAGTAGTACCAGGGCGGTCAATCAGCCCCAGCATTTT.

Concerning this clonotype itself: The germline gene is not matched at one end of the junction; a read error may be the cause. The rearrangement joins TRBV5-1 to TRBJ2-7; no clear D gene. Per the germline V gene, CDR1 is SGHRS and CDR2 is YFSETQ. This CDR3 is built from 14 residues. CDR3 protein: CANSLVAVNYEQYF. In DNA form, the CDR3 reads TGCGCCAACAGCTTGGTCGCGGTAAACTACGAGCAGTACTTC. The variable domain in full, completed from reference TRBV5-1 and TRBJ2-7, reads KAGVTQTPRYLIKTRGQQVTLSCSPISGHRSVSWYQQTPGQGLQFLFEYFSETQRNKGNFPGRFSGRQFSNSRSEMNVSTLELGDSALYLCANSLVAVNYEQYFGPGTRLTVT.

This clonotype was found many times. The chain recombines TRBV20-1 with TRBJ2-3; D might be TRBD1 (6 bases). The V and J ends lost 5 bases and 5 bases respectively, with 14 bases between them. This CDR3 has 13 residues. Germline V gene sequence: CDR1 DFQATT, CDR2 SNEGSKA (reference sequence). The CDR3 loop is CSAWQGLGDTQYF. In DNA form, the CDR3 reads TGCAGTGCTTGGCAGGGGTTGGGAGATACGCAGTATTTT.

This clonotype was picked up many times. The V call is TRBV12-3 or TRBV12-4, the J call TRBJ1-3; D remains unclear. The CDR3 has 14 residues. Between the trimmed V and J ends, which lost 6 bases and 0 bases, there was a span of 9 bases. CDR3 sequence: CASRPGNSGNTIYF. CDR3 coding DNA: TGTGCCAGCAGACCAGGCAACTCTGGAAACACCATATATTTT.

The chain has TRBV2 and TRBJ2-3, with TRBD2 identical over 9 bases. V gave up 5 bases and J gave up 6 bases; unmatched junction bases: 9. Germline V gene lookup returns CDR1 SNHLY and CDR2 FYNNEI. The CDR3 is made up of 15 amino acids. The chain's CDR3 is CASSLRPSGIDTQYF. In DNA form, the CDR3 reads TGTGCCAGCAGTTTAAGGCCTAGCGGGATCGATACGCAGTATTTT. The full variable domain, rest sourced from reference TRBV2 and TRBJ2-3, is EPEVTQTPSHQVTQMGQEVILRCVPISNHLYFYWYRQILGQKVEFLVSFYNNEISEKSEIFDDQFSVERPDGSNFTLKIRSTKLEDSAMYFCASSLRPSGIDTQYFGPGTRLTVL.

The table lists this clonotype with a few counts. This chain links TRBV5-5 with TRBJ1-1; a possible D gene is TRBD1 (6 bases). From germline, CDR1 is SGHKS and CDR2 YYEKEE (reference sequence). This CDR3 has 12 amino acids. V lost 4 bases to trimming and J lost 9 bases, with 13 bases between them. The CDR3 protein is CASSLGQLKAFF. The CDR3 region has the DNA TGTGCCAGCAGCCTTGGACAGCTAAAAGCTTTCTTT.

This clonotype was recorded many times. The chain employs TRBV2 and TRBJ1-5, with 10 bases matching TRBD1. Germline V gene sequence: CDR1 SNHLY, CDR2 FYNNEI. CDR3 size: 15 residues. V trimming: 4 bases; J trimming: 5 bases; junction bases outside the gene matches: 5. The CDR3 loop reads CASSVGGTGDQPQHF. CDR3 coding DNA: TGTGCCAGCAGTGTTGGGGGGACAGGGGATCAGCCCCAGCATTTT.

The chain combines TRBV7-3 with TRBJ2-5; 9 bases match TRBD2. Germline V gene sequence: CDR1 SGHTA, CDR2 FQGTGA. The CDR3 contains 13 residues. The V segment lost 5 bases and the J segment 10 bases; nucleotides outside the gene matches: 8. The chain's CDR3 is CASSPWGTSIQYF. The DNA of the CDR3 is TGTGCCAGCAGCCCGTGGGGGACTAGCATCCAGTACTTC.

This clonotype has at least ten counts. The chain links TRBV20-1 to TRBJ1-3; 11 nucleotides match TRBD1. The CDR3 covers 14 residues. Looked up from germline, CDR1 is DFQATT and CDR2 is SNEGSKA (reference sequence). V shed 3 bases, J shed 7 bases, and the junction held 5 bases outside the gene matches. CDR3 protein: CSASPGTGGNTIYF. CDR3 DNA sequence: TGCAGTGCTAGTCCCGGGACAGGGGGGAACACCATATATTTT.

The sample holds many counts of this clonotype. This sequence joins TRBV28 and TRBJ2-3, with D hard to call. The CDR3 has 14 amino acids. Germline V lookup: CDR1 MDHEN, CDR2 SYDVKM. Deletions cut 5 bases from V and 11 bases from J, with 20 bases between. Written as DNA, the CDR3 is TGTGCCAGCAGTCCACGGGCCTTTCCCCTTTTGCAGTATTTT. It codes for CASSPRAFPLLQYF.

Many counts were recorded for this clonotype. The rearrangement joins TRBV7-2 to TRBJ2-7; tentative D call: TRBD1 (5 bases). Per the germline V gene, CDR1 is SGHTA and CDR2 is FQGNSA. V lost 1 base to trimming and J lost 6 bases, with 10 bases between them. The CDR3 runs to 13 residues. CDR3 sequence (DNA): TGTGCCAGCAGCTTAGAGACAGTACGCGAGCAGTACTTC. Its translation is CASSLETVREQYF.

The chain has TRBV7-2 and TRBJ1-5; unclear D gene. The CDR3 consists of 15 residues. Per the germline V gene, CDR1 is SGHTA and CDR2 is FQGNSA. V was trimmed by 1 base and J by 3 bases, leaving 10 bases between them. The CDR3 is CASSLGAASNQPQHF. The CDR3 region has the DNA TGTGCCAGCAGCTTAGGGGCAGCATCCAATCAGCCCCAGCATTTT.

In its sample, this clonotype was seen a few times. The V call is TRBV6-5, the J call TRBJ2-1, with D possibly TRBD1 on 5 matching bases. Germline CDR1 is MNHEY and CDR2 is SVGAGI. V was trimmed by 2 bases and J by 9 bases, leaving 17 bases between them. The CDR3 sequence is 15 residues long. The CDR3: CASSYRQGKGSEQFF. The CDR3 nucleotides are TGTGCCAGCAGTTACCGGCAGGGAAAGGGAAGTGAGCAGTTCTTC.

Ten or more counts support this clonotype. The CDR3 sequence is CRTSGRATEQFF. The CDR3 DNA reads TGTCGGACTAGCGGGAGGGCCACTGAGCAGTTCTTC. The chain couples TRBV6-1 to TRBJ2-1, with 15 bases that match TRBD2. Germline V lookup: CDR1 MNHNS, CDR2 SASEGT. The CDR3 has 12 amino acids.

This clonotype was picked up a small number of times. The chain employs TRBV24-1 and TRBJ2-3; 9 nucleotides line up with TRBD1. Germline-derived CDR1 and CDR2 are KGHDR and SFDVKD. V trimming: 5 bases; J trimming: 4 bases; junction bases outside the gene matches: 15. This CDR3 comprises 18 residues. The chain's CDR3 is CATSGPEGDRALSDTQYF. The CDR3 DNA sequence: TGTGCCACCAGTGGCCCCGAGGGGGACAGGGCATTGTCAGATACGCAGTATTTT.

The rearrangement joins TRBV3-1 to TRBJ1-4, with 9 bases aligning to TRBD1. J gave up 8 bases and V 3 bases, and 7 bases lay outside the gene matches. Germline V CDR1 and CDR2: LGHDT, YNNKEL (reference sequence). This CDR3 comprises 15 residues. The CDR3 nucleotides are TGTGCCAGCAGCCAGAGGGGGACAGGGATCGAAAAACTGTTTTTT. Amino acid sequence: CASSQRGTGIEKLFF.

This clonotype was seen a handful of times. The CDR3 protein is CASSPRDRGTGELFF. CDR3 nucleotides: TGTGCCAGCAGCCCCCGGGACAGGGGCACCGGGGAGCTGTTTTTT. J is TRBJ2-2 and V is TRBV3-1; 10 bases match TRBD1. This CDR3 is built from 15 residues. Per the germline V gene, CDR1 is LGHDT and CDR2 is YNNKEL (reference sequence). Germline trimming cut 4 bases from V and 4 bases from J; bases unmatched to any gene: 3.